These 18 T cell receptor beta chains share one sample of origin, sequenced in a study of cytomegalovirus exposure and HLA in healthy donors. This PCR relied on a set of 60 Vbeta primers and 13 Jbeta primers. TCRdb's copy holds only in-frame clones and misses some; the assay was immunoSEQ multiplex PCR. The sample has 50,000 to 75,000 clones, roughly 80% seen once; the top ten hold about 1.6%. Sequencing was performed on PBMCs. Every receptor here comes from a human donor in good health.

The gene calls are TRBV28 and TRBJ1-3, with 8 bases identical to TRBD1. The germline V gene has CDR1 MDHEN and CDR2 SYDVKM. J gave up 12 bases and V 4 bases, and 11 bases lay outside the gene matches. This CDR3 contains 14 residues. As DNA, the CDR3 is TGTGCCAGCAGTTCAGGGCAGGGGGCGGCCGTCATATATTTT. Protein product: CASSSGQGAAVIYF.

This sequence joins TRBV7-6 and TRBJ1-4; D is unclear. V dropped 1 base and J dropped 8 bases, with 23 bases sitting between them. The germline V gene encodes CDR1 SGHVS and CDR2 FNYEAQ. This CDR3 region has 18 residues. CDR3 coding DNA: TGTGCCAGCAGCTTAGATATCGCGGGGTACGTATTCTTCGAAAAACTGTTTTTT. Amino acid sequence: CASSLDIAGYVFFEKLFF.

This chain uses TRBV4-1 with TRBJ1-2; TRBD1 is a possible D gene (6 bases). The germline V and J ends were trimmed by 4 bases and 5 bases, with 20 bases remaining between them. Looked up from germline, CDR1 is MGHRA and CDR2 is YSYEKL. The CDR3 is 16 residues long. The CDR3 DNA reads as TGCGCCAGCAGCCGATTCTCACAGGGTATGGGTTATGGCTACACCTTC. This translates into CASSRFSQGMGYGYTF.

The chain carries TRBV27 and TRBJ2-5; unclear D gene. The CDR3 has 13 residues. The germline gives CDR1 MNHEY, CDR2 SMNVEV (reference sequence). The V and J ends lost 5 bases and 0 bases respectively, with 7 bases between them. The CDR3 region is CASSKRDQETQYF. The CDR3 DNA is TGTGCCAGCAGTAAACGCGACCAAGAGACCCAGTACTTC.

This clone was recorded once. The chain joins TRBV19 to TRBJ1-1, with D tentatively TRBD1 (5 bases). This CDR3 has 14 residues. The V gene lost 3 bases and the J gene lost 1 base, with 9 bases spanning the gap. The germline gives CDR1 LNHDA, CDR2 SQIVND (reference sequence). CDR3 sequence reads: CASSMMQGNTEAFF. For the CDR3, the DNA is TGTGCCAGTAGTATGATGCAGGGGAACACTGAAGCTTTCTTT.

The V call is TRBV5-1, the J call TRBJ1-1, with 10 bases fitting TRBD1. Germline CDR1 and CDR2: SGHRS and YFSETQ. The length of the CDR3 is 15 residues. V lost 6 bases to trimming and J lost 0 bases; unmatched junction nucleotides: 5. For the CDR3, the DNA is TGCGCCAGCACCGGACAGGGGGTCATGAACACTGAAGCTTTCTTT. Encoded protein: CASTGQGVMNTEAFF.

The chain combines TRBV5-1 with TRBJ1-4; TRBD1 aligns across 9 bases. CDR1 is SGHRS, CDR2 YFSETQ, per germline. The CDR3 loop spans 15 amino acids. Trimming took 3 bases from V and 7 from J; bases not matched to a gene: 7. CDR3 region: CASSSTQGAGEKLFF. The DNA of the CDR3 is TGCGCCAGCAGCTCTACACAGGGGGCTGGTGAAAAACTGTTTTTT. Complete variable domain (other parts from reference TRBV5-1 and TRBJ1-4): KAGVTQTPRYLIKTRGQQVTLSCSPISGHRSVSWYQQTPGQGLQFLFEYFSETQRNKGNFPGRFSGRQFSNSRSEMNVSTLELGDSALYLCASSSTQGAGEKLFFGSGTQLSVL.

The chain carries TRBV15 and TRBJ2-1; the D gene is possibly TRBD1 (5 bases). Trimming removed 0 bases from V and 6 bases from J, with 15 bases in between. This CDR3 has 16 amino acids. The germline V gene has CDR1 LNHNV and CDR2 YYDKDF (reference sequence). CDR3 residues: CATSRDTPDSLNEQFF. For the CDR3, the DNA is TGTGCCACCAGCAGAGATACCCCTGACAGTCTCAATGAGCAGTTCTTC.

This chain joins TRBV9 and TRBJ1-2; a possible D gene is TRBD1 (6 bases). CDR1 and CDR2 from the germline V gene are SGDLS and YYNGEE. V was cut by 1 base and J by 3 bases, with 10 bases left in between. This CDR3 has 14 residues. CDR3 amino acids: CASSVTHRDYGYTF. CDR3 coding DNA: TGTGCCAGCAGCGTAACTCACAGGGACTATGGCTACACCTTC.

The CDR3 region is CASSLAGGSNSYEQYF. Written as DNA, the CDR3 is TGTGCCAGCAGCTTAGCCGGCGGGTCCAACTCCTACGAGCAGTACTTC. The chain carries TRBV7-2 and TRBJ2-7; a weak D match, TRBD2 (5 bases). The germline gives CDR1 SGHTA, CDR2 FQGNSA. The V end was cut by 0 bases, the J end by 0 bases, with 12 bases between. This CDR3 contains 16 residues. The full variable domain, completed using reference TRBV7-2 and TRBJ2-7, is GAGVSQSPSNKVTEKGKDVELRCDPISGHTALYWYRQSLGQGLEFLIYFQGNSAPDKSGLPSDRFSAERTGGSVSTLTIQRTQQEDSAVYLCASSLAGGSNSYEQYFGPGTRLTVT.

The chain combines TRBV6-1 with TRBJ1-5, with D perhaps matching TRBD1 (5 bases). The CDR3 covers 14 residues. The V end was cut by 6 bases, the J end by 1 base, with 10 bases between. Germline-derived CDR1 and CDR2 are MNHNS and SASEGT. The CDR3 spells CASRQEFSNQPQHF. The DNA of the CDR3 is TGTGCCAGCAGACAGGAGTTCAGCAATCAGCCCCAGCATTTT.

This clone was detected only once. J is TRBJ2-1 and V is TRBV27; TRBD2 matches at 16 bases. Germline trimming cut 3 bases from V and 2 bases from J; bases unmatched to any gene: 7. There are 19 residues in the CDR3. In germline, CDR1 is MNHEY, CDR2 SMNVEV (reference sequence). CDR3 amino acids: CASSFLFGTSGGAYNEQFF. CDR3 DNA: TGTGCCAGCAGTTTCTTATTCGGGACTAGCGGGGGGGCCTACAATGAGCAGTTCTTC.

This clone was seen more than once but under ten times. The chain links TRBV2 to TRBJ2-7; D unclear. Trimming removed 6 bases from V and 7 bases from J, with 13 bases in between. The length of the CDR3 is 12 residues. Germline assignment: CDR1 SNHLY and CDR2 FYNNEI. CDR3 nucleotide sequence: TGTGCCAGCAGATCGGTAGCTCGAGAGCAGTACTTC. It translates to CASRSVAREQYF.

The rearrangement uses TRBV9 and TRBJ2-7; 10 bases line up with TRBD2. The germline V gene has CDR1 SGDLS and CDR2 YYNGEE. This CDR3 is 18 amino acids long. Trimming took 4 bases from V and 0 from J; bases not matched to a gene: 13. CDR3 loop: CASSPLSGRPHDSYEQYF. Written as DNA, the CDR3 is TGTGCCAGCAGCCCCCTTAGCGGGAGGCCCCACGACTCCTACGAGCAGTACTTC.

Remarks on this clone: The germline gene is not matched at one end of the junction; a read error may be the cause. The V and J genes are TRBV7-9 and TRBJ2-5; the match to TRBD2 covers 12 bases. The CDR3 runs 16 residues. Per germline, CDR1 SEHNR and CDR2 FQNEAQ (reference sequence). CDR3: CSSSPRLAGGLQTQYF. For the CDR3, the DNA is TGTTCCAGCAGCCCCCGCCTAGCGGGGGGGCTTCAGACCCAGTACTTC. The whole variable domain, remainder taken from reference TRBV7-9 and TRBJ2-5, is DTGVSQNPRHKITKRGQNVTFRCDPISEHNRLYWYRQTLGQGPEFLTYFQNEAQLEKSRLLSDRFSAERPKGSFSTLEIQRTEQGDSAMYLCSSSPRLAGGLQTQYFGPGTRLLVL.

V and J are TRBV7-8 and TRBJ2-7; D not certain. Trimming shortened V by 4 bases and J by 1 base, and 8 bases separated the two germline ends. CDR1 is SGHVS, CDR2 FQNEAQ, per germline. The CDR3 is 13 residues long. The CDR3 nucleotides read TGTGCCAGCAGCTCCAGGTTTTCCTACGAGCAGTACTTC. Translation: CASSSRFSYEQYF. The full variable domain, in which reference TRBV7-8 and TRBJ2-7 provide the parts outside the CDR3, is GAGVSQSPRYKVAKRGQDVALRCDPISGHVSLFWYQQALGQGPEFLTYFQNEAQLDKSGLPSDRFFAERPEGSVSTLKIQRTQQEDSAVYLCASSSRFSYEQYFGPGTRLTVT.

As for this clone: In the same sample, other DNA sequences code for this CDR3. The chain carries TRBV7-6 and TRBJ2-7, with D perhaps TRBD1 (6 bases). The CDR3 has 13 amino acids. The germline CDR1 and CDR2 sequences are SGHVS and FNYEAQ. The ends were cut back, 2 bases at V and 3 bases at J, with 8 bases in the middle. The CDR3, as DNA: TGTGCCAGCAGCTTAAAACAGGGCTACGAGCAGTACTTC. It translates to CASSLKQGYEQYF.

V usage is TRBV14 and J usage is TRBJ1-1; 7 nucleotides agree with TRBD1. CDR3 length: 18 residues. Germline CDR1 reads SGHDN; CDR2 reads FVKESK. The V gene end was trimmed by 4 bases and the J gene end by 0 bases; junction bases not matched to a gene: 14. The CDR3: CASSLGRQGVWMNTEAFF. The CDR3 DNA reads TGTGCCAGCAGCCTAGGTCGACAGGGTGTATGGATGAACACTGAAGCTTTCTTT.